The 25 T cell receptor beta chains listed next were all sequenced from one sample in a study of blood T cell repertoires in COVID-19. TCRdb's copy holds only in-frame clones and misses some; the assay was immunoSEQ multiplex PCR. The sample has about 20,000 clones, about 91% seen once. Sequencing was performed on PBMCs or T cells enriched from blood (not recorded which). The source of these receptors is a woman aged 25 to 45 who had recovered from COVID-19.

This chain uses TRBV27 with TRBJ2-3; a possible D gene is TRBD2 (6 bases). Germline V gene lookup returns CDR1 MNHEY and CDR2 SMNVEV (reference sequence). The CDR3 consists of 15 residues. Trimming took 6 bases from V and 0 from J, leaving 13 bases between them. The CDR3 coding sequence is TGTGCCAGCAGCCCCCCGGGACTTAGCACAGATACGCAGTATTTT. It translates to CASSPPGLSTDTQYF.

V usage is TRBV5-1 and J usage is TRBJ2-2; unclear D gene. The CDR3 covers 12 residues. The V and J ends lost 0 bases and 7 bases respectively, with 4 bases between them. Germline CDR1 is SGHRS and CDR2 is YFSETQ. This CDR3 is CASSLANGELFF. The CDR3 DNA follows: TGCGCCAGCAGCTTGGCCAACGGGGAGCTGTTTTTT.

The V call is TRBV27, the J call TRBJ2-3; 10 bases line up with TRBD2. The V gene end was trimmed by 6 bases and the J gene end by 5 bases; junction bases not matched to a gene: 11. Per germline, CDR1 MNHEY and CDR2 SMNVEV (reference sequence). This CDR3 has 16 residues. CDR3 bases: TGTGCCAGCAGCACCGAGGTAGCGGGGGGCTTAGATACGCAGTATTTT. Translation: CASSTEVAGGLDTQYF.

As DNA, the CDR3 is TGTGCCAGCAGTTACTCGATCTCGGGGGGGAGGAATGAGCAGTTCTTC. It encodes CASSYSISGGRNEQFF. The rearrangement links TRBV6-5 to TRBJ2-1; 8 bases match TRBD2. V lost 0 bases, J lost 7 bases, and 8 bases stayed unmatched. This CDR3 comprises 16 residues. From germline, CDR1 is MNHEY and CDR2 SVGAGI.

This chain joins TRBV19 and TRBJ2-7; no firm D call. CDR3 length: 12 amino acids. The V and J ends lost 3 bases and 3 bases respectively, with 6 bases between them. Germline-derived CDR1 and CDR2 are LNHDA and SQIVND (reference sequence). DNA of the CDR3: TGTGCCAGTAGTATCGGCGGCTACGAGCAGTACTTC. It encodes CASSIGGYEQYF.

This clone was counted a single time. The chain combines TRBV5-5 with TRBJ1-5; possible D gene TRBD1, 5 bases. The germline V gene has CDR1 SGHKS and CDR2 YYEKEE (reference sequence). The CDR3 loop spans 17 amino acids. Trimming left V 4 bases short and J 1 base short, with 18 bases between. The CDR3 coding sequence is TGTGCCAGCAGCGGCTCAGGTGGGGCGGGGAGCAATCAGCCCCAGCATTTT. Translation gives CASSGSGGAGSNQPQHF.

This chain links TRBV5-1 with TRBJ2-2; possible D gene TRBD1, 5 bases. The CDR3 runs to 15 residues. Germline CDR1 and CDR2: SGHRS and YFSETQ. Trimming removed 2 bases at V and 4 bases at J, with 12 bases between. CDR3 nucleotides: TGCGCCAGCAGCTTTGGGGCAGGGATCACCGGGGAGCTGTTTTTT. Residues: CASSFGAGITGELFF.

This chain joins TRBV27 and TRBJ2-3, with 12 bases lining up with TRBD2. Unmatched junction bases numbered 4, after V lost 5 bases and J lost 4 bases. Germline loops: CDR1 MNHEY, CDR2 SMNVEV (reference sequence). This CDR3 comprises 15 residues. The CDR3 DNA follows: TGTGCCAGCAGTGTCTCTAGCGGGGGGGCAGATACGCAGTATTTT. Translated: CASSVSSGGADTQYF.

The V gene is TRBV11-2, the J gene TRBJ2-3; 9 bases match TRBD2. The CDR3 sequence is 14 residues long. Losses at the gene ends were 3 bases for V and 4 bases for J; bases not matched to a gene: 2. From germline, CDR1 is SGHAT and CDR2 FQNNGV. CDR3 in DNA: TGTGCCAGCAGCTTGACTAGCGGCTCAGATACGCAGTATTTT. Protein product: CASSLTSGSDTQYF.

The rearrangement uses TRBV5-1 and TRBJ2-1; 10 nucleotides match TRBD2. Germline CDR1 is SGHRS and CDR2 is YFSETQ. The CDR3 contains 18 residues. V lost 0 bases, J lost 6 bases, and 12 bases stayed unmatched. As DNA, the CDR3 is TGCGCCAGCAGCTTGGAAGGTAGCGGGGGGCCCCTAGGCAATGAGCAGTTCTTC. It is translated as CASSLEGSGGPLGNEQFF.

The chain recombines TRBV25-1 with TRBJ1-1; 9 bases fit TRBD1. CDR1 MGHDK and CDR2 SYGVNS come from the germline V gene. This CDR3 has 15 amino acids. The V segment lost 4 bases and the J segment 6 bases; nucleotides outside the gene matches: 9. The CDR3 DNA is TGTGCCAGCAGTGGAGGACAGGGGTGGTACGCTGAAGCTTTCTTT. It translates to CASSGGQGWYAEAFF. The full variable domain, in which reference TRBV25-1 and TRBJ1-1 provide the parts outside the CDR3, is EADIYQTPRYLVIGTGKKITLECSQTMGHDKMYWYQQDPGMELHLIHYSYGVNSTEKGDLSSESTVSRIRTEHFPLTLESARPSHTSQYLCASSGGQGWYAEAFFGQGTRLTVV.

The chain uses TRBV20-1 and TRBJ1-2, with D unclear. V shed 4 bases and J shed 7 bases, with 10 bases lying between them. From germline, CDR1 is DFQATT and CDR2 SNEGSKA (reference sequence). CDR3 length: 11 amino acids. The CDR3 DNA follows: TGCAGTGCTACCGGGAGTGGTGGCTACACCTTC. This encodes CSATGSGGYTF.

This chain links TRBV4-2 with TRBJ1-4; D possibly corresponds to TRBD1 (5 bases). The germline gives CDR1 LGHNA, CDR2 YNFKEQ. Trimming shortened V by 1 base and J by 8 bases, and 11 bases separated the two germline ends. The CDR3 consists of 14 residues. CDR3 in amino acids: CASSQGGEGEKLFF. The CDR3 DNA follows: TGTGCCAGCAGCCAAGGGGGGGAGGGCGAAAAACTGTTTTTT.

This chain links TRBV7-3 with TRBJ2-7, with D maybe TRBD2 (6 bases). The CDR3 has 15 amino acids. Trimming took off 5 bases at V and 3 bases at J, with 17 bases between the two ends. Germline CDR1 reads SGHTA; CDR2 reads FQGTGA. The CDR3 coding sequence is TGTGCCAGCAGCGCCCCCCAACGGGACTTCTACGAGCAGTACTTC. Translated, it gives CASSAPQRDFYEQYF.

The V call is TRBV5-1, the J call TRBJ2-2, with a tentative D call TRBD1 (5 bases). This CDR3 comprises 14 residues. Germline CDR1 SGHRS, CDR2 YFSETQ. Trimming pared 3 bases from V and 4 bases from J, leaving 10 bases between. CDR3 sequence (DNA): TGCGCCAGCAGCTCCCCGGACATCACCGGGGAGCTGTTTTTT. This codes for CASSSPDITGELFF.

CDR3 sequence (DNA): TGTGCCAGCAGGAACACAGGGGGGGCCTACGAGCAGTACTTC. Protein product: CASRNTGGAYEQYF. The V and J genes are TRBV6-5 and TRBJ2-7, with a weak D call TRBD1 (8 bases). V was cut by 6 bases and J by 2 bases, with 14 bases left in between. Looked up from germline, CDR1 is MNHEY and CDR2 is SVGAGI. The length of the CDR3 is 14 residues.

V and J are TRBV5-1 and TRBJ2-2; 11 bases match TRBD2. J was trimmed by 6 bases and V by 4 bases; bases with no gene match: 8. The CDR3 consists of 16 residues. Germline lookup yields CDR1 SGHRS and CDR2 YFSETQ. CDR3 nucleotide sequence: TGCGCCAGCAGCCCCCATAGCGGGGGGGCCTCCGGGGAGCTGTTTTTT. It is translated as CASSPHSGGASGELFF.

This chain uses TRBV5-6 with TRBJ1-3; D uncertain. Germline V gene sequence: CDR1 SGHDT, CDR2 YYEEEE. CDR3 size: 13 residues. Trimming took 4 bases from V and 4 from J, leaving 9 bases between them. The CDR3 DNA follows: TGTGCCAGCAGCAATGGACTGGGAAACACCATATATTTT. Its protein product is CASSNGLGNTIYF.

The genes are TRBV7-2 and TRBJ2-1, with 8 positions matching TRBD1. CDR1 is SGHTA and CDR2 is FQGNSA in the germline V gene. This CDR3 is built from 17 residues. V shed 1 base and J 6 bases; nucleotides not matched to a gene: 11. This CDR3 is CASSLGAPGGFGNEQFF. The CDR3 DNA reads TGTGCCAGCAGCTTAGGGGCGCCAGGGGGCTTCGGCAATGAGCAGTTCTTC. Combining the CDR3 with reference TRBV7-2 and TRBJ2-1 gives the whole variable domain GAGVSQSPSNKVTEKGKDVELRCDPISGHTALYWYRQSLGQGLEFLIYFQGNSAPDKSGLPSDRFSAERTGGSVSTLTIQRTQQEDSAVYLCASSLGAPGGFGNEQFFGPGTRLTVL.

The CDR3 protein is CAWSLGLAGGPGVDTQYF. The CDR3 DNA reads TGTGCCTGGAGTCTGGGACTAGCGGGGGGGCCAGGGGTGGATACGCAGTATTTT. This chain joins TRBV30 and TRBJ2-3; 16 nucleotides match TRBD2. The ends lost 2 bases at V and 6 bases at J; junction bases unmatched: 11. The CDR3 sequence is 18 residues long. CDR1 and CDR2 from the germline V gene are GTSNPN and SVGIG (reference sequence).

This chain links TRBV7-9 with TRBJ1-1; maybe TRBD1 (6 bases). This CDR3 is built from 15 residues. Trimming pared 7 bases from V and 4 bases from J, leaving 19 bases between. In germline, CDR1 is SEHNR, CDR2 FQNEAQ (reference sequence). The CDR3 reads CASTLVQGPSTEAFF. CDR3 coding DNA: TGTGCCAGCACCCTAGTTCAGGGGCCCTCCACTGAAGCTTTCTTT. Supplemented by reference TRBV7-9 and TRBJ1-1, the full variable domain reads DTGVSQNPRHKITKRGQNVTFRCDPISEHNRLYWYRQTLGQGPEFLTYFQNEAQLEKSRLLSDRFSAERPKGSFSTLEIQRTEQGDSAMYLCASTLVQGPSTEAFFGQGTRLTVV.

This chain links TRBV6-5 with TRBJ1-2, with 8 bases fitting TRBD1. The CDR3 has 14 residues. The ends lost 6 bases at V and 4 bases at J; junction bases unmatched: 7. The germline V gene encodes CDR1 MNHEY and CDR2 SVGAGI. The CDR3 DNA reads as TGTGCCAGCAGGCAGGGGGCTGCTTCCTATGGCTACACCTTC. Protein product: CASRQGAASYGYTF.

This clone was seen once. The gene calls are TRBV6-2 or TRBV6-3 and TRBJ1-6; the D gene is possibly TRBD1 (6 bases). V lost 2 bases to trimming and J lost 13 bases, with 15 bases between them. CDR3 length: 14 amino acids. Germline V gene sequence: CDR1 MNHEY, CDR2 SVGEGT. The CDR3 protein is CASSYLGASSPLHF. The CDR3 DNA follows: TGTGCCAGCAGTTACCTGGGGGCTTCTTCGCCCCTCCACTTT.

The chain is built from TRBV24-1 and TRBJ2-1; 10 bases map to TRBD1. Germline V gene sequence: CDR1 KGHDR, CDR2 SFDVKD. CDR3 size: 16 residues. With 4 bases clipped from V and 7 bases from J, the junction kept 9 bases outside the gene matches. CDR3 in amino acids: CATSDPTGTGVNEQFF. CDR3 bases: TGTGCCACCAGTGACCCAACCGGGACAGGGGTGAATGAGCAGTTCTTC.

The chain couples TRBV6-5 to TRBJ1-6; 7 bases match TRBD1. CDR1 is MNHEY, CDR2 SVGAGI, per germline. The CDR3 loop spans 14 amino acids. The V segment lost 10 bases and the J segment 10 bases; nucleotides outside the gene matches: 13. The CDR3 here is CATLVSRGTSPLHF. The DNA for the CDR3 is TGTGCCACCCTGGTGAGCAGGGGGACCTCACCCCTCCACTTT.